The 8 T cell receptor beta chains below come from one sample, sequenced in a study of human T cells and chemical hapten exposure. TCRdb independently ran MiXCR on the RACE reads; one entry per CDR3 protein. The table shows approximately 52,000 distinct CDR3 sequences, with around a tenth occurring only once. Time point specified: pre-sensitization, week 0. Noted treatment: therapeutic diphenylcyclopropenone sensitization with weekly scalp DPC. Blood, whole and unfractionated, served as the source for total RNA extraction. This material consisted of whole blood, taken in connection with sensitization to the hapten diphenylcyclopropenone (DPC). These TCRs come from a woman between 25 and 40 years old with alopecia areata. Some clones in this sample may be carry-over from other donors' samples.

The chain uses TRBV6-1 and TRBJ2-7, with D hard to call. The CDR3 is 12 residues long. CDR1 is MNHNS, CDR2 SASEGT, per germline. Trimming shortened V by 7 bases and J by 7 bases, and 14 bases separated the two germline ends. CDR3 in amino acids: CASKILRSEQYF. DNA for the CDR3: TGTGCCAGCAAAATCCTACGGTCAGAGCAGTACTTC.

The J gene is TRBJ2-3, the V gene TRBV27, with D unresolved. Trimming cost V 4 bases and J 0 bases, with 8 bases left between them. CDR3 length equals 14 residues. Germline CDR1 is MNHEY and CDR2 is SMNVEV (reference sequence). The CDR3 sequence is CASSSPTSTDTQYF. The DNA for the CDR3 is TGTGCCAGCAGTTCGCCGACTAGCACAGATACGCAGTATTTT.

V usage is TRBV19 and J usage is TRBJ2-5, with TRBD1 identical over 7 bases. Germline CDR1 LNHDA, CDR2 SQIVND (reference sequence). This CDR3 has 16 amino acids. The J segment lost 6 bases and the V segment lost 3 bases, leaving 13 bases of the junction unmatched. The CDR3 nucleotides read TGTGCCAGTAGTATGGGGACAGACGCTAGGGTGAAGACCCAGTACTTC. Protein product: CASSMGTDARVKTQYF.

This clonotype was observed a few times. The chain recombines TRBV5-1 with TRBJ1-3; D ambiguous. Looked up from germline, CDR1 is SGHRS and CDR2 is YFSETQ. V lost 6 bases, J lost 0 bases, and 16 bases lay in between. CDR3 length: 16 amino acids. CDR3 loop: CASTSSDRSSGNTIYF. Written as DNA, the CDR3 is TGCGCCAGCACGAGTTCAGACCGCAGCTCTGGAAACACCATATATTTT.

This clonotype came up a few times. The rearrangement uses TRBV4-2 and TRBJ2-7; possible D gene TRBD1, 6 bases. The V gene lost 0 bases and the J gene lost 3 bases, with 15 bases spanning the gap. CDR3 length equals 16 residues. Per the germline V gene, CDR1 is LGHNA and CDR2 is YNFKEQ. CDR3 sequence (DNA): TGTGCCAGCAGCCAAGAGGGACAAAGCCTGGACTACGAGCAGTACTTC. This sequence encodes CASSQEGQSLDYEQYF.

V and J are TRBV6-2 or TRBV6-3 and TRBJ1-2; a weak D match, TRBD1 (6 bases). Per germline, CDR1 MNHEY and CDR2 SVGEGT. The V and J ends lost 5 bases and 0 bases respectively, with 13 bases between them. The CDR3 consists of 15 residues. The CDR3 bases are TGTGCCAGCAGTACCCACGACAGGTCTAACTATGGCTACACCTTC. Protein product: CASSTHDRSNYGYTF.

This clonotype was detected ten times or more. V and J are TRBV5-1 and TRBJ1-5; 10 positions match TRBD1. This CDR3 has 16 amino acids. Germline loops: CDR1 SGHRS, CDR2 YFSETQ. V was clipped by 4 bases and J by 3 bases; unmatched bases: 7. In nucleotides, the CDR3 is TGCGCCAGCAGCGAAGGACAGGGGGGAGTCAATCAGCCCCAGCATTTT. Its translation: CASSEGQGGVNQPQHF.

The V and J genes are TRBV5-1 and TRBJ2-5, with TRBD2 identical over 14 bases. Germline CDR1 is SGHRS and CDR2 is YFSETQ. After removal of 4 bases from V and 5 bases from J, the junction contained 10 bases not matched to a gene. This CDR3 is 17 amino acids long. The CDR3 here is CASSPGLAGDGEETQYF. The CDR3 DNA reads as TGCGCCAGCAGCCCGGGACTAGCGGGGGACGGCGAGGAGACCCAGTACTTC.